The 27 T cell receptor beta chains below all came from one sample that was sequenced in a study of cytomegalovirus exposure and HLA in healthy donors. PCR was performed using 60 Vbeta and 13 Jbeta primers. Libraries were prepared by immunoSEQ multiplex PCR; TCRdb keeps only in-frame clonotypes and omits some of them. Of about 120,000 clones in the sample, 70% to 80% are singletons; the top ten hold about 1.6%. The sequenced material came from PBMCs. These receptors were taken from a woman younger than 30 in good health and CMV-seronegative.

The chain has TRBV5-5 and TRBJ2-7; the match to TRBD1 covers 10 bases. This CDR3 has 14 residues. CDR1 and CDR2 from the germline V gene are SGHKS and YYEKEE (reference sequence). Trimming cost V 4 bases and J 2 bases; bases outside gene matches: 3. The DNA of the CDR3 is TGTGCCAGCAGCCTCGGACAGGGGGCCTACGAGCAGTACTTC. It encodes CASSLGQGAYEQYF.

This clone appeared a single time. The chain couples TRBV7-9 to TRBJ2-7, with no clear D. Germline V gene lookup returns CDR1 SEHNR and CDR2 FQNEAQ (reference sequence). The CDR3 is 13 amino acids. The V end was cut by 3 bases, the J end by 6 bases, with 12 bases between. This CDR3 reads CASSFSLSTEQYF. The CDR3 DNA reads as TGTGCCAGCAGCTTTTCCCTCTCTACCGAGCAGTACTTC.

V gene TRBV27 combines with J gene TRBJ2-7, with 7 nucleotides matching TRBD1. The CDR3 is 14 amino acids. With 0 bases clipped from V and 4 bases from J, the junction kept 3 bases outside the gene matches. Germline-derived CDR1 and CDR2 are MNHEY and SMNVEV (reference sequence). The CDR3 region is CASSLSNRGYEQYF. The CDR3, as DNA: TGTGCCAGCAGTTTATCGAACAGGGGATACGAGCAGTACTTC.

CDR3 sequence reads: CASSSRQGNEKLFF. The CDR3 DNA reads as TGTGCCAGCAGTTCAAGACAGGGTAATGAAAAACTGTTTTTT. The chain uses TRBV28 and TRBJ1-4; 7 bases match TRBD1. The CDR3 spans 14 residues. V was clipped by 4 bases and J by 4 bases; unmatched bases: 3. The germline CDR1 and CDR2 sequences are MDHEN and SYDVKM.

This clone showed up just once. The chain links TRBV13 to TRBJ1-1; 7 bases match TRBD1. CDR3 size: 18 residues. Germline V lookup: CDR1 PRHDT, CDR2 FYEKMQ (reference sequence). V lost 4 bases and J lost 4; bases outside the gene matches: 18. The CDR3 DNA sequence: TGTGCCAGCAGCTCCGTGGACAGGTCAGAAGGCTTCGGCACTGAAGCTTTCTTT. Encoded protein: CASSSVDRSEGFGTEAFF.

The chain couples TRBV14 to TRBJ2-7, with 7 nucleotides matching TRBD1. CDR3 length equals 14 residues. V trimming: 1 base; J trimming: 7 bases; junction bases outside the gene matches: 7. Germline V gene lookup returns CDR1 SGHDN and CDR2 FVKESK. This chain's CDR3 is CASSQVTGAGEQYF. The CDR3 DNA is TGTGCCAGCAGCCAAGTAACAGGGGCCGGGGAGCAGTACTTC. The whole variable domain, remainder taken from reference TRBV14 and TRBJ2-7, is EAGVTQFPSHSVIEKGQTVTLRCDPISGHDNLYWYRRVMGKEIKFLLHFVKESKQDESGMPNNRFLAERTGGTYSTLKVQPAELEDSGVYFCASSQVTGAGEQYFGPGTRLTVT.

The CDR3 coding sequence is TGTGCCAGCAGTATGGACAGGGGTAGTACTAATGAAAAACTGTTTTTT. Its translation is CASSMDRGSTNEKLFF. This chain connects TRBV28 to TRBJ1-4; 9 nucleotides line up with TRBD1. CDR1 is MDHEN and CDR2 is SYDVKM in the germline V gene. The CDR3 loop spans 16 amino acids. The trim removed 5 bases at V and 2 bases at J, leaving 6 bases unmatched.

CDR3 loop: CASSDSHRVGTEAFF. In DNA, the CDR3 is TGTGCCAGCAGTGACTCACACAGGGTCGGTACTGAAGCTTTCTTT. The chain links TRBV6-4 to TRBJ1-1; TRBD1 might be the D (6 bases). Per the germline V gene, CDR1 is MRHNA and CDR2 is SNTAGT. This CDR3 comprises 15 residues. Trimming cost V 0 bases and J 5 bases, with 13 bases left between them.

V gene TRBV30 combines with J gene TRBJ1-2; no firm D call. This CDR3 has 13 residues. V was pared by 0 bases and J by 3 bases, with 8 bases between. The germline gives CDR1 GTSNPN, CDR2 SVGIG (reference sequence). CDR3 nucleotide sequence: TGTGCCTGGAGTGTAAATAACTACTATGGCTACACCTTC. This gives the protein CAWSVNNYYGYTF.

CDR3 loop: CASSPGLTGNPNEKLFF. Here the CDR3 DNA reads TGCGCCAGCAGCCCCGGATTGACAGGGAACCCTAATGAAAAACTGTTTTTT. The genes are TRBV5-1 and TRBJ1-4; 7 nucleotides align to TRBD1. The CDR3 totals 17 residues. Trimming at V came to 4 bases and at J to 3 bases, leaving 12 bases not matched to a gene. In germline, CDR1 is SGHRS, CDR2 YFSETQ.

This clone was recorded only once. The chain links TRBV4-1 to TRBJ2-1, with D possibly TRBD2 on 6 matching bases. V was clipped by 0 bases and J by 5 bases, with 11 bases between them. Germline-derived CDR1 and CDR2 are MGHRA and YSYEKL. The CDR3 is 15 amino acids. CDR3 residues: CASSQESSADNEQFF. The CDR3 region has the DNA TGCGCCAGCAGCCAAGAGTCTAGCGCGGACAATGAGCAGTTCTTC.

The chain is built from TRBV6-5 and TRBJ1-1; 9 bases align to TRBD1. CDR1 MNHEY and CDR2 SVGAGI come from the germline V gene. CDR3 size: 12 residues. The V and J ends lost 6 bases and 9 bases, in that order; junction bases with no gene match: 5. The CDR3 here is CASRLGTGKAFF. The CDR3 region has the DNA TGTGCCAGCAGATTGGGGACAGGGAAAGCTTTCTTT.

V usage is TRBV7-2 and J usage is TRBJ1-6, with TRBD1 matching 9 bases. The CDR3 covers 16 residues. Trimming took 2 bases from V and 8 from J; bases not matched to a gene: 7. The germline CDR1 and CDR2 sequences are SGHTA and FQGNSA. CDR3: CASSLMATGGYSPLHF. The CDR3 DNA is TGTGCCAGCAGCTTAATGGCTACAGGGGGCTATTCACCCCTCCACTTT.

The genes are TRBV2 and TRBJ2-2; 7 bases agree with TRBD2. This CDR3 has 14 amino acids. V trimming: 3 bases; J trimming: 7 bases; junction bases outside the gene matches: 5. From germline, CDR1 is SNHLY and CDR2 FYNNEI. The CDR3 DNA follows: TGTGCCAGCAGTGAGAGGGAGGGGAGCGGGGAGCTGTTTTTT. This sequence encodes CASSEREGSGELFF.

The chain is built from TRBV5-4 and TRBJ2-5; 7 nucleotides match TRBD2. The CDR3 is made up of 14 amino acids. V trimming: 0 bases; J trimming: 4 bases; junction bases outside the gene matches: 3. CDR1 is SGHNT, CDR2 YYREEE, per germline (reference sequence). The CDR3 spells CASSLAREGETQYF. The CDR3, as DNA: TGTGCCAGCAGCTTGGCAAGGGAGGGAGAGACCCAGTACTTC.

The chain carries TRBV5-8 and TRBJ2-2; the D is unclear. The CDR3 loop spans 15 amino acids. Germline V gene lookup returns CDR1 SGHTS and CDR2 YDEGEE. Between the trimmed V and J ends, which lost 4 bases and 4 bases, there was a span of 14 bases. CDR3 loop: CASSLLTRSTGELFF. In DNA form, the CDR3 reads TGTGCCAGCAGCCTCCTAACTCGCTCCACCGGGGAGCTGTTTTTT.

This clone was counted between two and nine times. The chain couples TRBV5-4 to TRBJ2-5, with D uncertain. The CDR3 totals 16 residues. Trimming cost V 5 bases and J 2 bases, with 19 bases left between them. Looked up from germline, CDR1 is SGHNT and CDR2 is YYREEE (reference sequence). CDR3 in DNA: TGTGCCAGCAGTACCTCAAGAGGTAACCTTCAAGAGACCCAGTACTTC. Amino acids: CASSTSRGNLQETQYF. Combining the CDR3 with reference TRBV5-4 and TRBJ2-5 gives the whole variable domain ETGVTQSPTHLIKTRGQQVTLRCSSQSGHNTVSWYQQALGQGPQFIFQYYREEENGRGNFPPRFSGLQFPNYSSELNVNALELDDSALYLCASSTSRGNLQETQYFGPGTRLLVL.

This clone has a single count. The chain is built from TRBV7-8 and TRBJ1-2; maybe TRBD1 (6 bases). The CDR3 totals 16 residues. Trimming left V 7 bases short and J 4 bases short, with 22 bases between. Looked up from germline, CDR1 is SGHVS and CDR2 is FQNEAQ. CDR3 coding DNA: TGTGCCAGCACCAATGGAGCGAGGACAGACCTCTATGGCTACACCTTC. Its translation is CASTNGARTDLYGYTF.

V is TRBV6-5 and J is TRBJ1-1; TRBD1 aligns across 7 bases. V lost 6 bases and J lost 5; bases outside the gene matches: 6. CDR3 length: 13 amino acids. In germline, CDR1 is MNHEY, CDR2 SVGAGI. CDR3 DNA: TGTGCCAGCAGGTACAGGGGTCGGACTGAAGCTTTCTTT. It codes for CASRYRGRTEAFF.

The chain employs TRBV6-5 and TRBJ1-2, with 8 nucleotides matching TRBD1. Germline V gives CDR1 MNHEY, CDR2 SVGAGI. The CDR3 extends over 15 amino acids. Unmatched junction bases numbered 10, after V lost 5 bases and J lost 5 bases. The CDR3 is CASSNTDRGGYGYTF. The CDR3 region has the DNA TGTGCCAGCAGTAATACCGACAGGGGAGGATATGGCTACACCTTC.

The chain is built from TRBV7-2 and TRBJ2-1; 7 nucleotides agree with TRBD1. The CDR3 contains 15 residues. Germline-derived CDR1 and CDR2 are SGHTA and FQGNSA. J was trimmed by 1 base and V by 3 bases; bases with no gene match: 3. DNA of the CDR3: TGTGCCAGCAGCTTGACAGGGAGTTCCTACAATGAGCAGTTCTTC. Its translation is CASSLTGSSYNEQFF.

V and J are TRBV30 and TRBJ2-3; TRBD1 is a possible D gene (5 bases). The CDR3 totals 13 residues. Germline V gene sequence: CDR1 GTSNPN, CDR2 SVGIG (reference sequence). Trimming took off 3 bases at V and 1 base at J, with 8 bases between the two ends. The CDR3 nucleotides are TGTGCCTGGAGGTTCAGGGGCACAGATACGCAGTATTTT. The encoded protein is CAWRFRGTDTQYF. The entire variable domain, with the rest obtained from reference TRBV30 and TRBJ2-3, is as follows: SQTIHQWPATLVQPVGSPLSLECTVEGTSNPNLYWYRQAAGRGLQLLFYSVGIGQISSEVPQNLSASRPQDRQFILSSKKLLLSDSGFYLCAWRFRGTDTQYFGPGTRLTVL.

V gene TRBV5-6 combines with J gene TRBJ2-7, with TRBD1 matching over 7 bases. Germline lookup yields CDR1 SGHDT and CDR2 YYEEEE. The V segment lost 3 bases and the J segment 8 bases; nucleotides outside the gene matches: 5. CDR3 length equals 12 residues. The CDR3 loop is CASSSQGQKQYF. Written as DNA, the CDR3 is TGTGCCAGCAGCTCCCAGGGACAGAAGCAGTACTTC.

This chain uses TRBV2 with TRBJ1-1; 9 nucleotides match TRBD1. Germline V lookup: CDR1 SNHLY, CDR2 FYNNEI. V lost 9 bases and J lost 7; bases outside the gene matches: 9. CDR3 length: 13 amino acids. The chain's CDR3 is CASTGQGRVEAFF. CDR3 nucleotide sequence: TGTGCCAGTACTGGACAGGGGAGGGTTGAAGCTTTCTTT.

The rearrangement joins TRBV6-1 to TRBJ2-1; possibly TRBD1 for D (6 bases). Germline lookup yields CDR1 MNHNS and CDR2 SASEGT. The CDR3 totals 15 residues. The ends were cut back, 8 bases at V and 2 bases at J, with 16 bases in the middle. CDR3 in DNA: TGTGCCAGCCTTCGGACAGTTCTTCCCTACAATGAGCAGTTCTTC. Translating gives CASLRTVLPYNEQFF.

This clone was observed a handful of times. The chain has TRBV7-2 and TRBJ2-7; 13 bases map to TRBD2. V dropped 5 bases and J dropped 2; count of bases not matched to a gene: 6. The CDR3 is 16 amino acids. From germline, CDR1 is SGHTA and CDR2 FQGNSA. CDR3 sequence (DNA): TGTGCCAGCAGCCGGACTAGCGGGGGTGCAACCTACGAGCAGTACTTC. This encodes CASSRTSGGATYEQYF.

The rearrangement links TRBV7-9 to TRBJ2-2, with TRBD1 matching 7 bases. Germline V gene data show CDR1 as SEHNR and CDR2 as FQNEAQ (reference sequence). This CDR3 is 15 amino acids long. The ends lost 5 bases at V and 1 base at J; junction bases unmatched: 4. CDR3 sequence reads: CASSPRTGNTGELFF. DNA of the CDR3: TGTGCCAGCAGCCCCCGGACAGGGAACACCGGGGAGCTGTTTTTT.